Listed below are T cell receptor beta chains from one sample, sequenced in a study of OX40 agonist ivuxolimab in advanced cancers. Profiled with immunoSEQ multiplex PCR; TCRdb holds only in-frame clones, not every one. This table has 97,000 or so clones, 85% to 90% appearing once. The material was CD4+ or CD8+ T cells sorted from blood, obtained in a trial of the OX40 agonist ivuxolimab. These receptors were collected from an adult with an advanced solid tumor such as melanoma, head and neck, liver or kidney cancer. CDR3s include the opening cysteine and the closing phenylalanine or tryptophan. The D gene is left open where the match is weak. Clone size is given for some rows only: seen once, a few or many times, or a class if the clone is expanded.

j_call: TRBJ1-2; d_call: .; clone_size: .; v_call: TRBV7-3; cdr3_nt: TGTGCCAGCAGCCCGGGACCCAACTATGGCTACACCTTC; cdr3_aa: CASSPGPNYGYTF
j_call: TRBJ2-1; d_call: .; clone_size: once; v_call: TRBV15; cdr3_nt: TGTGCCACCAGCCCCCGGAAGTGGGGCCACAATGAGCAGTTCTTC; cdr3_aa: CATSPRKWGHNEQFF
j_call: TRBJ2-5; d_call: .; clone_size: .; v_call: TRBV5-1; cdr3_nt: TGCGCCAGCAGCTTGCATCAGAGGGGTTCACAAGAGACCCAGTACTTC; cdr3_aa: CASSLHQRGSQETQYF
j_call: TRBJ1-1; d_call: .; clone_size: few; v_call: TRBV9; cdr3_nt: TGTGCCAGCAGCATGGGACGGAACACTGAAGCTTTCTTT; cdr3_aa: CASSMGRNTEAFF
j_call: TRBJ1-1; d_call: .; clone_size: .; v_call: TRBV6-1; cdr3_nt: TGTGCCAGCAGTGAAAGTCGGGTCGCCACTGAAGCTTTCTTT; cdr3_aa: CASSESRVATEAFF
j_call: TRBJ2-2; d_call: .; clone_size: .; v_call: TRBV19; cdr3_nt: TGTGCCAGTAGTCCAGGGGGGCCAAACACCGGGGAGCTGTTTTTT; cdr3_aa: CASSPGGPNTGELFF
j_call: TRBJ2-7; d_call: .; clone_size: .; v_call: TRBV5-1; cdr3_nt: TGCGCCAGCAGCCCCGGACACCGGGGGTCCTACGAGCAGTACTTC; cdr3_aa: CASSPGHRGSYEQYF
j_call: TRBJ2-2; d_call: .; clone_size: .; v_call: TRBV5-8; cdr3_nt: TGTGCCAGCAGCCTCCGTACGCGGCTTTACACCGGGGAGCTGTTTTTT; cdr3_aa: CASSLRTRLYTGELFF
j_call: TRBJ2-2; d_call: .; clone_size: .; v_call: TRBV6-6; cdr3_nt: TGTGCCAGCAGGGAGGGGATATTAACCGGGGAGCTGTTTTTT; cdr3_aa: CASREGILTGELFF
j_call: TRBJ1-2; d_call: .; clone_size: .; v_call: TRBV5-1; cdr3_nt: TGCGCCAGCAGCTTGGAAGGGTTGGGGAACTATGGCTACACCTTC; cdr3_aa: CASSLEGLGNYGYTF
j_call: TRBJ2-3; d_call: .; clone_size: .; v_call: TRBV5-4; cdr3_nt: TGTGCCAGCTGGAACAGGGGCACAGATACGCAGTATTTT; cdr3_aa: CASWNRGTDTQYF
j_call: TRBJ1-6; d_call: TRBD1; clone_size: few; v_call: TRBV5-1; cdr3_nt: TGCGCCAGCAGCTGGGGCGGGACAGGGGATTCACCCCTCCACTTT; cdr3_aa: CASSWGGTGDSPLHF
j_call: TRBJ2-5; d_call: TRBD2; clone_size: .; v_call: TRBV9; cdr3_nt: TGTGCCAGCAGCGTAGACCTTAGCGGGGGGGCCAGAGAGACCCAGTACTTC; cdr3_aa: CASSVDLSGGARETQYF
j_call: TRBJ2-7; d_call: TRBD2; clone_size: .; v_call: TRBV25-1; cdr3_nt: TGTGCCAGCCGATATAGCGGGAGCTACGAGCAGTACTTC; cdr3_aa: CASRYSGSYEQYF
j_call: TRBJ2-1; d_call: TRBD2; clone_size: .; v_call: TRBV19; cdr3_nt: TGTGCCAGTAGTTACGGACTAGCGATTAGGAATGAGCAGTTCTTC; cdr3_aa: CASSYGLAIRNEQFF
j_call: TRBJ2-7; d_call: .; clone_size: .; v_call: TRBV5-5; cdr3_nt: TGTGCCAGCAACCATTTTGGGGGCTACGAGCAGTACTTC; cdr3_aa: CASNHFGGYEQYF
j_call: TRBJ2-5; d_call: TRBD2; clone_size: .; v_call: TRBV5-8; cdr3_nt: TGTGCCAGCAGCCCGGGACTAGCGGGGATGTACCAAGAGACCCAGTACTTC; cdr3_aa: CASSPGLAGMYQETQYF
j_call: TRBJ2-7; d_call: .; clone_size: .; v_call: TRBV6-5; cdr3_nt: TGTGCCAGCAGTTACTTGGGGAGATCGGGGCAGTACTTC; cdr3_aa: CASSYLGRSGQYF
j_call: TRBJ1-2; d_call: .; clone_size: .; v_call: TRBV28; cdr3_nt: TGTGCCAGCAGTAGAAAGGGTAGTGGCTACACCTTC; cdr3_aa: CASSRKGSGYTF
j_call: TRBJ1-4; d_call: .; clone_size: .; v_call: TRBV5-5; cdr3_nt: TGTGCCAGCAGCTTGGCGGTCCTTGAAAAACTGTTTTTT; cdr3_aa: CASSLAVLEKLFF
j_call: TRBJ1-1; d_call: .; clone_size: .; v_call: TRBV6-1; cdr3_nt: TGTGCCAGCAGTGAAAATGGAGGGTTGGGCACTGAAGCTTTCTTT; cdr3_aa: CASSENGGLGTEAFF
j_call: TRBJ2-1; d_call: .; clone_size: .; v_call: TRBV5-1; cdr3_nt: TGCGCCAGCAGCTTAGACGGGAGTTCCTACAATGAGCAGTTCTTC; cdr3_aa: CASSLDGSSYNEQFF
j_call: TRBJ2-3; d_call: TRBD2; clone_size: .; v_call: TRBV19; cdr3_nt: TGTGCCAGTAGTACGACTAGCGGTAGCACAGATACGCAGTATTTT; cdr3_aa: CASSTTSGSTDTQYF